This TCR beta chain is from a study of T cell changes during pregnancy in multiple sclerosis. Assay used: immunoSEQ multiplex PCR; TCRdb lists only in-frame clones, some missing. The sample has roughly 45,000 clones, 90% seen once. There are 14 residues in the CDR3. Germline assignment: CDR1 MNHEY and CDR2 SMNVEV (reference sequence). After removal of 8 bases from V and 2 bases from J, the junction contained 7 bases not matched to a gene. Sequenced here: peripheral blood, sampled in the first trimester of pregnancy. The TCR comes from a female donor in good health, enrolled as a control in a pregnancy study. V is TRBV27 and J is TRBJ2-7, with TRBD1 identical over 9 bases. CDR3: CASSPRDRAYEQYF. Here the CDR3 DNA reads TGTGCCAGCTCCCCCAGGGACAGGGCCTACGAGCAGTACTTC.